The 2 T cell receptor beta chains presented below share a single source sample, sequenced in a study of sequential checkpoint blockade in melanoma. Here immunoSEQ multiplex PCR was the method, and the copy in TCRdb shows in-frame clones only, minus some. The table lists 15,000 to 20,000 clones, around 74% of them singletons, with 34% in the top ten. Sample treatment: randomized to nivolumab then ipilimumab (arm A) or the reverse (arm B). The sample consisted of CD8+ T cells sorted from blood (inferred from file names), taken from a patient given nivolumab and ipilimumab in sequence. These receptors came from a human donor with melanoma.

The chain uses TRBV7-6 and TRBJ2-3, with TRBD1 matching 8 bases. CDR1 is SGHVS and CDR2 is FNYEAQ in the germline V gene. Germline trimming cut 5 bases from V and 2 bases from J; bases unmatched to any gene: 6. This CDR3 spans 15 amino acids. In nucleotides, the CDR3 is TGTGCCAGCAGCCTAGGGACAGGCGACACAGATACGCAGTATTTT. This sequence encodes CASSLGTGDTDTQYF.

The rearrangement links TRBV27 to TRBJ1-2, with 8 bases lining up with TRBD1. Trimming took 3 bases from V and 2 from J; bases not matched to a gene: 20. The CDR3 covers 20 residues. Germline V lookup: CDR1 MNHEY, CDR2 SMNVEV (reference sequence). CDR3 residues: CASSFRSGVMPDRENYGYTF. In nucleotides, the CDR3 is TGTGCCAGCAGTTTTAGGTCCGGAGTGATGCCGGACAGGGAGAACTATGGCTACACCTTC.